This T cell receptor (beta chain) was retrieved from a study of cytomegalovirus exposure and HLA in healthy donors. PCR involved 60 Vbeta and 13 Jbeta primers. Clones were read by immunoSEQ multiplex PCR, and TCRdb kept only the in-frame ones, dropping some. The sample lists about 140,000 clones, roughly 78% occurring once. This clone was seen only a few times. CDR1 and CDR2 (germline): GTSNPN, SVGIG (reference sequence). Unmatched junction bases numbered 3, after V lost 0 bases and J lost 6 bases. CDR3 length equals 15 residues. The rearrangement uses TRBV30 and TRBJ2-2; TRBD1 aligns across 11 bases. Material: PBMCs. This TCR derives from a man between 18 and 29 years old in good health and CMV-seropositive. As DNA, the CDR3 is TGTGCCTGGAGTGTGGGACAGGGGGTTGCCGGGGAGCTGTTTTTT. Translated, it gives CAWSVGQGVAGELFF.